These 15 T cell receptor beta chains came from one sample sequenced in a study of T-cell memory formation after mild COVID-19. TCRdb analysed the 5' RACE reads with MiXCR anew, one entry per CDR3 protein. The sample holds hundreds of thousands of distinct CDR3 sequences; approximately 21% are singletons and the top ten take roughly 8.1%. Sequencing was performed on PBMCs or a T cell subset sorted from them (not recorded which). Receptor source: an adult woman who had mild COVID-19 (a few samples of this study predate the infection). Cell type and time point are not known.

The rearrangement uses TRBV7-9 and TRBJ2-3; 7 bases fit TRBD1. V lost 2 bases, J lost 2 bases, and 4 bases stayed unmatched. The CDR3 length is 15 residues. CDR1 and CDR2 (germline): SEHNR, FQNEAQ (reference sequence). The CDR3 protein is CASSLNRGFTDTQYF. CDR3 nucleotide sequence: TGTGCCAGCAGCTTAAACAGGGGCTTCACAGATACGCAGTATTTT.

This clonotype came up a few times. This rearrangement joins TRBV20-1 to TRBJ1-1, with D unclear. CDR1 DFQATT and CDR2 SNEGSKA come from the germline V gene (reference sequence). The V gene lost 5 bases and the J gene lost 0 bases, with 13 bases spanning the gap. The CDR3 has 14 amino acids. CDR3 nucleotide sequence: TGCAGTGCTGACGAGCGGACCATGAACACTGAAGCTTTCTTT. It yields the protein CSADERTMNTEAFF.

V usage is TRBV15 and J usage is TRBJ1-2; D uncertain. The V end lost 2 bases, the J end lost 2 bases, and 6 bases lay between the germline ends. The CDR3 is 13 amino acids. The V gene's germline CDR1 is LNHNV and CDR2 YYDKDF (reference sequence). CDR3 region: CATSRPGNYGYTF. DNA of the CDR3: TGTGCCACCAGCAGACCGGGGAACTATGGCTACACCTTC.

This chain joins TRBV2 and TRBJ2-7; TRBD1 might be the D (5 bases). The CDR3 has 13 residues. CDR1 SNHLY and CDR2 FYNNEI come from the germline V gene. V was pared by 5 bases and J by 6 bases, with 14 bases between. CDR3 nucleotides: TGTGCCAGCAGTTGGGGCAGGGCAGGCGAGCAGTACTTC. As protein: CASSWGRAGEQYF.

The chain recombines TRBV29-1 with TRBJ2-7; D is ambiguous. V lost 7 bases and J lost 0, with 13 bases in between. CDR1 SQVTM and CDR2 ANQGSEA come from the germline V gene. This CDR3 contains 13 residues. The CDR3 loop is CSALSLGSYEQYF. DNA of the CDR3: TGCAGCGCCCTGTCCCTAGGCTCCTACGAGCAGTACTTC.

This rearrangement joins TRBV7-2 to TRBJ1-5, with 9 bases lining up with TRBD1. J was trimmed by 1 base and V by 3 bases; bases with no gene match: 16. The CDR3 loop spans 20 amino acids. Germline values: CDR1 SGHTA, CDR2 FQGNSA. The CDR3 here is CASSLGRLGTGLNSNQPQHF. CDR3 bases: TGTGCCAGCAGCTTGGGAAGGCTCGGGACAGGGTTAAACAGCAATCAGCCCCAGCATTTT.

This clonotype has only a few counts. This sequence joins TRBV12-3 or TRBV12-4 and TRBJ1-6; D perhaps matches TRBD1 (5 bases). V gave up 1 base and J gave up 7 bases, with 11 bases separating them. This CDR3 contains 15 residues. CDR3 loop: CASSLGGSSNSPLHF. CDR3 nucleotides: TGTGCCAGCAGTTTAGGGGGCTCATCCAATTCACCCCTCCACTTT.

This clonotype was observed a handful of times. This sequence joins TRBV4-2 and TRBJ2-1; TRBD1 might be the D (5 bases). Germline V gene data show CDR1 as LGHNA and CDR2 as YNFKEQ. The CDR3 has 12 amino acids. V shed 2 bases and J shed 9 bases, with 8 bases lying between them. In DNA, the CDR3 is TGTGCCAGCAGCCAACAGGGCGTTGAGCAGTTCTTC. This sequence encodes CASSQQGVEQFF.

V is TRBV3-1 and J is TRBJ1-2; perhaps TRBD1 as D (5 bases). Trimming cost V 2 bases and J 6 bases, with 13 bases left between them. CDR3 length equals 14 residues. Germline loops: CDR1 LGHDT, CDR2 YNNKEL (reference sequence). CDR3 nucleotides: TGTGCCAGCAGCCAAAACAGGCGGGGTGATGGCTACACCTTC. Residues: CASSQNRRGDGYTF.

This clonotype came up a few times. This rearrangement joins TRBV27 to TRBJ2-1; no definite D call. This CDR3 has 14 residues. V was trimmed by 8 bases and J by 4 bases, leaving 15 bases between them. Germline V CDR1 and CDR2: MNHEY, SMNVEV (reference sequence). The CDR3 nucleotides are TGTGCCAGCGGAAAATTCCTCAATTACAATGAGCAGTTCTTC. Residues: CASGKFLNYNEQFF.

This chain's CDR3 is CASSYSSRGKNTEAFF. Written as DNA, the CDR3 is TGTGCCAGCAGTTACTCTAGTCGGGGGAAGAACACTGAAGCTTTCTTT. This chain connects TRBV6-5 to TRBJ1-1; tentative D call: TRBD1 (5 bases). Trimming pared 0 bases from V and 1 base from J, leaving 12 bases between. CDR3 length: 16 residues. The germline gives CDR1 MNHEY, CDR2 SVGAGI.

The gene calls are TRBV2 and TRBJ2-7; D remains unclear. CDR1 and CDR2 (germline): SNHLY, FYNNEI. Trimming took 4 bases from V and 6 from J, leaving 7 bases between them. The CDR3 is 11 residues long. For the CDR3, the DNA is TGTGCCAGCAGTGGGAAATCCGAGCAGTACTTC. It is translated as CASSGKSEQYF.

This clonotype was detected a few times. This chain uses TRBV7-9 with TRBJ2-7; 8 bases are a match to TRBD2. V lost 5 bases and J lost 5; bases outside the gene matches: 11. CDR3 length equals 15 residues. The germline V gene encodes CDR1 SEHNR and CDR2 FQNEAQ (reference sequence). For the CDR3, the DNA is TGTGCCAGCAGCCTCTTTAGCGGGAACGCCCACGAGCAGTACTTC. Its translation: CASSLFSGNAHEQYF. The full variable domain, rest sourced from reference TRBV7-9 and TRBJ2-7, is DTGVSQNPRHKITKRGQNVTFRCDPISEHNRLYWYRQTLGQGPEFLTYFQNEAQLEKSRLLSDRFSAERPKGSFSTLEIQRTEQGDSAMYLCASSLFSGNAHEQYFGPGTRLTVT.

There are many counts of this clonotype. The chain recombines TRBV7-9 with TRBJ2-1; TRBD2 matches 8 bases. This CDR3 has 14 amino acids. V dropped 2 bases and J dropped 9; count of bases not matched to a gene: 6. Germline loops: CDR1 SEHNR, CDR2 FQNEAQ (reference sequence). The CDR3 sequence: CASSLKAGVSEQFF. The CDR3 nucleotides are TGTGCCAGCAGCTTAAAAGCGGGAGTCTCTGAGCAGTTCTTC.

The count of this clonotype is one. The V call is TRBV2, the J call TRBJ1-1; the match to TRBD1 covers 8 bases. The CDR3 loop spans 12 amino acids. Germline values: CDR1 SNHLY, CDR2 FYNNEI. After removal of 5 bases from V and 9 bases from J, the junction contained 5 bases not matched to a gene. The CDR3 DNA follows: TGTGCCAGCAGTTTTGGACAGGGAAAAGCTTTCTTT. Translated: CASSFGQGKAFF.